The 19 T cell receptor beta chains given below trace back to one sample, sequenced in a study of blood T cell repertoires in COVID-19. Assay used: immunoSEQ multiplex PCR; TCRdb lists only in-frame clones, some missing. The data show some 87,000 clones, just under 85% seen once. Sequenced material: peripheral blood. These receptor sequences come from a woman between 65 and 79 years old with active or convalescent COVID-19.

The chain recombines TRBV4-3 with TRBJ2-7, with 10 bases that match TRBD1. CDR3 size: 14 residues. Germline V lookup: CDR1 LGHNA, CDR2 YSLEER. The trim removed 2 bases at V and 6 bases at J, leaving 4 bases unmatched. The CDR3 spells CASSQPGTGAEQYF. The DNA for the CDR3 is TGCGCCAGCAGCCAACCCGGGACAGGGGCCGAGCAGTACTTC.

This clone was detected only once. The gene calls are TRBV28 and TRBJ2-1; TRBD2 matches 7 bases. J lost 2 bases, V lost 2 bases, and 3 bases had no gene match. CDR3 size: 15 residues. Germline CDR1 and CDR2: MDHEN and SYDVKM. The CDR3 is CASSLTGGTYNEQFF. The CDR3 DNA is TGTGCCAGCAGTTTAACCGGGGGGACCTACAATGAGCAGTTCTTC.

This chain connects TRBV20-1 to TRBJ1-5, with a tentative D call TRBD1 (5 bases). The CDR3 is made up of 13 amino acids. Trimming took 3 bases from V and 7 from J, leaving 13 bases between them. Germline CDR1 DFQATT, CDR2 SNEGSKA (reference sequence). CDR3 nucleotide sequence: TGCAGTGCTAGTCGGCAGGGCGAACAGCCCCAGCATTTT. It is translated as CSASRQGEQPQHF.

This CDR3 reads CASRRQGTDTQYF. CDR3 nucleotides: TGTGCCAGCAGGCGACAGGGTACAGATACGCAGTATTTT. The genes are TRBV9 and TRBJ2-3, with TRBD1 identical over 7 bases. The CDR3 contains 13 residues. Germline V gene sequence: CDR1 SGDLS, CDR2 YYNGEE. The J segment lost 3 bases and the V segment lost 5 bases, leaving 3 bases of the junction unmatched. Variable domain in full (rest from reference TRBV9 and TRBJ2-3): DSGVTQTPKHLITATGQRVTLRCSPRSGDLSVYWYQQSLDQGLQFLIQYYNGEERAKGNILERFSAQQFPDLHSELNLSSLELGDSALYFCASRRQGTDTQYFGPGTRLTVL.

The V gene is TRBV18, the J gene TRBJ1-1; D uncertain. This CDR3 has 13 amino acids. Germline V CDR1 and CDR2: KGHSH, LQKENI. V lost 2 bases and J lost 2, with 6 bases in between. CDR3: CASSPSQNTEAFF. The DNA of the CDR3 is TGTGCCAGCTCACCAAGCCAAAACACTGAAGCTTTCTTT.

The rearrangement links TRBV5-5 to TRBJ1-1; D is unresolved. Germline V gene lookup returns CDR1 SGHKS and CDR2 YYEKEE (reference sequence). The CDR3 consists of 13 residues. Trimming shortened V by 0 bases and J by 5 bases, and 8 bases separated the two germline ends. CDR3: CASSLVPGTEAFF. The CDR3 DNA reads TGTGCCAGCAGCTTGGTACCGGGGACTGAAGCTTTCTTT.

The J gene is TRBJ2-2, the V gene TRBV19; tentatively, D is TRBD1 (7 bases). Between the trimmed V and J ends, which lost 6 bases and 2 bases, there was a span of 19 bases. The CDR3 covers 17 residues. CDR1 LNHDA and CDR2 SQIVND come from the germline V gene (reference sequence). In nucleotides, the CDR3 is TGTGCCAGTAGCACTTCGGAGGGGGCGGCTAACACCGGGGAGCTGTTTTTT. Protein product: CASSTSEGAANTGELFF. Based on the CDR3 plus reference TRBV19 and TRBJ2-2, the full variable domain is DGGITQSPKYLFRKEGQNVTLSCEQNLNHDAMYWYRQDPGQGLRLIYYSQIVNDFQKGDIAEGYSVSREKKESFPLTVTSAQKNPTAFYLCASSTSEGAANTGELFFGEGSRLTVL.

This chain links TRBV4-1 with TRBJ1-2; 9 bases map to TRBD1. This CDR3 is built from 14 residues. Trimming removed 2 bases from V and 13 bases from J; junction bases left unmatched: 11. The germline V gene encodes CDR1 MGHRA and CDR2 YSYEKL. CDR3 loop: CASSQRTGDTGGTF. CDR3 bases: TGCGCCAGCAGCCAACGGACAGGGGATACGGGCGGCACCTTC.

V is TRBV2 and J is TRBJ1-2; perhaps TRBD1 as D (6 bases). V gave up 2 bases and J gave up 6 bases, with 19 bases separating them. Germline-derived CDR1 and CDR2 are SNHLY and FYNNEI. The CDR3 is made up of 16 amino acids. CDR3 coding DNA: TGTGCCAGCAGTGAACCGGGACACCCTAGGGGAGATGGCTACACCTTC. It encodes CASSEPGHPRGDGYTF.

In this sample, this clone turned up a few times. The chain has TRBV6-5 and TRBJ1-5, with 8 bases matching TRBD1. This CDR3 is built from 15 residues. Germline CDR1 and CDR2: MNHEY and SVGAGI. The ends lost 6 bases at V and 4 bases at J; junction bases unmatched: 8. The CDR3 sequence: CASSDSGTGNQPQHF. CDR3 nucleotides: TGTGCCAGCAGCGATTCTGGGACAGGTAATCAGCCCCAGCATTTT.

The chain combines TRBV7-2 with TRBJ1-1; D might be TRBD1 (6 bases). V dropped 5 bases and J dropped 6 bases, with 16 bases sitting between them. This CDR3 spans 14 amino acids. Germline V gene sequence: CDR1 SGHTA, CDR2 FQGNSA. The CDR3: CASSPTGISSEAFF. DNA of the CDR3: TGTGCCAGCAGCCCCACAGGGATTAGCTCTGAAGCTTTCTTT. Together with reference TRBV7-2 and TRBJ1-1, the CDR3 gives the full variable domain: GAGVSQSPSNKVTEKGKDVELRCDPISGHTALYWYRQSLGQGLEFLIYFQGNSAPDKSGLPSDRFSAERTGGSVSTLTIQRTQQEDSAVYLCASSPTGISSEAFFGQGTRLTVV.

The chain is built from TRBV5-1 and TRBJ2-5, with a tentative D call TRBD1 (6 bases). V was trimmed by 4 bases and J by 1 base, leaving 11 bases between them. This CDR3 is built from 14 residues. The V gene's germline CDR1 is SGHRS and CDR2 YFSETQ. The CDR3 loop is CASSTGTSQETQYF. DNA of the CDR3: TGCGCCAGCAGCACCGGGACAAGCCAAGAGACCCAGTACTTC.

In nucleotides, the CDR3 is TGCGCCAGCAGCTTGACAGGCTTGGCTCGCACTGAAGCTTTCTTT. Translated: CASSLTGLARTEAFF. The chain joins TRBV5-1 to TRBJ1-1; D is possibly TRBD1 (5 bases). Germline CDR1 reads SGHRS; CDR2 reads YFSETQ. V was trimmed by 1 base and J by 4 bases, leaving 14 bases between them. The CDR3 spans 15 residues.

This clone was observed a single time. The rearrangement uses TRBV11-2 and TRBJ2-1, with unresolved D. This CDR3 has 12 residues. V dropped 5 bases and J dropped 5 bases, with 7 bases sitting between them. The germline gives CDR1 SGHAT, CDR2 FQNNGV. The CDR3 DNA reads TGTGCCAGCAGCCCCAGTCACAATGAGCAGTTCTTC. Its translation is CASSPSHNEQFF.

The rearrangement joins TRBV6-5 to TRBJ1-4; D may be TRBD1 (5 bases). Trimming pared 5 bases from V and 5 bases from J, leaving 12 bases between. This CDR3 region has 14 residues. CDR1 is MNHEY, CDR2 SVGAGI, per germline. The CDR3 DNA sequence: TGTGCCAGCAGTCCACAGGAAACAAATGAAAAACTGTTTTTT. Protein product: CASSPQETNEKLFF.

The chain uses TRBV7-2 and TRBJ2-1; 12 nucleotides agree with TRBD2. V gave up 5 bases and J gave up 5 bases; unmatched junction bases: 16. This CDR3 contains 19 residues. CDR1 and CDR2 (germline): SGHTA, FQGNSA. CDR3 sequence (DNA): TGTGCCAGCAGCCGCCTGGCTAGCGGGGGGGCCTGGAAAGACAATGAGCAGTTCTTC. It codes for CASSRLASGGAWKDNEQFF.

The rearrangement uses TRBV2 and TRBJ2-3, with D uncertain. The germline V gene has CDR1 SNHLY and CDR2 FYNNEI. Trimming took 8 bases from V and 0 from J, leaving 9 bases between them. The CDR3 loop spans 13 amino acids. The CDR3 sequence: CASGVHSTDTQYF. The CDR3 coding sequence is TGTGCCAGCGGAGTCCATAGCACAGATACGCAGTATTTT.

V is TRBV18 and J is TRBJ2-4; possible D gene TRBD2, 5 bases. The CDR3 extends over 16 amino acids. From germline, CDR1 is KGHSH and CDR2 LQKENI. With 1 base removed from V and 0 bases from J, the gap between germline ends came to 10 bases. The CDR3 loop is CASSPQRGLAKNIQYF. The DNA for the CDR3 is TGTGCCAGCTCACCACAACGGGGTCTAGCCAAAAACATTCAGTACTTC.

This sequence joins TRBV9 and TRBJ1-1; TRBD1 matches 8 bases. Trimming at V came to 5 bases and at J to 1 base, leaving 4 bases not matched to a gene. CDR3 size: 14 residues. Germline V lookup: CDR1 SGDLS, CDR2 YYNGEE. CDR3 protein: CASSLTGGNTEAFF. CDR3 DNA sequence: TGTGCCAGCAGTCTTACAGGGGGGAACACTGAAGCTTTCTTT. Full variable domain (remainder filled in from reference TRBV9 and TRBJ1-1): DSGVTQTPKHLITATGQRVTLRCSPRSGDLSVYWYQQSLDQGLQFLIQYYNGEERAKGNILERFSAQQFPDLHSELNLSSLELGDSALYFCASSLTGGNTEAFFGQGTRLTVV.